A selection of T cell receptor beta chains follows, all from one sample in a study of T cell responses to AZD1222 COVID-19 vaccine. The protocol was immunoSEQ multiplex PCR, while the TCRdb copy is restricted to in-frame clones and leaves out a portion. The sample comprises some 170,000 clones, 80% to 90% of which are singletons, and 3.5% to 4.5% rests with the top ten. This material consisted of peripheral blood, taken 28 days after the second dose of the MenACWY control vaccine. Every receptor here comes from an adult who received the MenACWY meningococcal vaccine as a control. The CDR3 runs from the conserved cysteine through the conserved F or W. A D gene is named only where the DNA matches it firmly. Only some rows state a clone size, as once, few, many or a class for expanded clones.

DNA: TGTGCCACCAGTGATGTTTGGGGGGCAGCGGCCGGGGAGCTGTTTTTT; CDR3: CATSDVWGAAAGELFF; D: .; J: TRBJ2-2; size: .; V: TRBV24-1
DNA: TGTGCCAGCAGTTTATTGGGCGGGACCAGGTACTCACCCCTCCACTTT; CDR3: CASSLLGGTRYSPLHF; D: .; J: TRBJ1-6; size: once; V: TRBV27
DNA: TGTGCCAGTGCGGGGGCCGTAGGTGAGCAGTTCTTC; CDR3: CASAGAVGEQFF; D: .; J: TRBJ2-1; size: .; V: TRBV6-5
DNA: TGTGCCAGCAGCCAGGGGGACTATGGCTACACCTTC; CDR3: CASSQGDYGYTF; D: TRBD1; J: TRBJ1-2; size: .; V: TRBV6-6
DNA: TGTGCCAGCAGTTTCGGGGGGCACTATGGCTACACCTTC; CDR3: CASSFGGHYGYTF; D: .; J: TRBJ1-2; size: .; V: TRBV28
DNA: TGTGCCAGCCGAAATCACGGGGAGGGACAGGGGGCATATGGCTACACCTTC; CDR3: CASRNHGEGQGAYGYTF; D: TRBD1; J: TRBJ1-2; size: .; V: TRBV7-2
DNA: TGTGCCAGCCGTCCGTTGGCGGGAGTGACCGGGGAGCTGTTTTTT; CDR3: CASRPLAGVTGELFF; D: TRBD2; J: TRBJ2-2; size: .; V: TRBV27
DNA: TGTGCCAGCGTGGAACCTTTGATCACTGAAGCTTTCTTT; CDR3: CASVEPLITEAFF; D: .; J: TRBJ1-1; size: .; V: TRBV28
DNA: TGTGCCAGCAGCCAAAATCCCCGCGGGGGGGATACGCAGTATTTT; CDR3: CASSQNPRGGDTQYF; D: TRBD2; J: TRBJ2-3; size: .; V: TRBV3-1/TRBV3-2
DNA: TGTGCCAGTAGCCTACAGGGGAGGGAGACCCAGTACTTC; CDR3: CASSLQGRETQYF; D: .; J: TRBJ2-5; size: .; V: TRBV19
DNA: TGTGCCAGCAGTACAGGGCTTACCACCTACGAGCAGTACTTC; CDR3: CASSTGLTTYEQYF; D: .; J: TRBJ2-7; size: .; V: TRBV28
DNA: TGTGCCAGCAGCTTGAAAGGTGATGAAAAACTGTTTTTT; CDR3: CASSLKGDEKLFF; D: .; J: TRBJ1-4; size: once; V: TRBV5-4
DNA: TGTGCCAGCAGTTCAGCGGTCGGAAACACCATATATTTT; CDR3: CASSSAVGNTIYF; D: .; J: TRBJ1-3; size: .; V: TRBV28
DNA: TGTGCCAGCAGCGGCCGGGCGACCGAGCAGTACTTC; CDR3: CASSGRATEQYF; D: .; J: TRBJ2-7; size: .; V: TRBV7-2
DNA: TGTGCCAGCAGCCAAGATATCGTCTCCTACGAGCAGTACTTC; CDR3: CASSQDIVSYEQYF; D: .; J: TRBJ2-7; size: .; V: TRBV3-1/TRBV3-2
DNA: TGTGCCAGTAGTTGGCTGGGCAGAGATTCACCCCTCCACTTT; CDR3: CASSWLGRDSPLHF; D: .; J: TRBJ1-6; size: .; V: TRBV19
DNA: TGTGCCAGCAGCTACACGTGGGGGAGTCGCTCCTACGAGCAGTACTTC; CDR3: CASSYTWGSRSYEQYF; D: .; J: TRBJ2-7; size: .; V: TRBV7-6
DNA: TGTGCCAGCAGCTTAGACACCGGGGAGCTGTTTTTT; CDR3: CASSLDTGELFF; D: .; J: TRBJ2-2; size: .; V: TRBV7-9
DNA: TGTGCCAGCACCCGGGCACCCCTCTCTGGAAACACCATATATTTT; CDR3: CASTRAPLSGNTIYF; D: .; J: TRBJ1-3; size: .; V: TRBV2
DNA: TGCAGTGCTAGGGGACCCTACGAGCAGTACTTC; CDR3: CSARGPYEQYF; D: .; J: TRBJ2-7; size: .; V: TRBV20-1
DNA: TGTGCCTGGAGTGTTTTCAATCAGCCCCAGCATTTT; CDR3: CAWSVFNQPQHF; D: .; J: TRBJ1-5; size: .; V: TRBV30
DNA: TGTGCCAGCTCGACACAACCGGGACAGGGCGATATCTTATCTGAAGCTTTCTTT; CDR3: CASSTQPGQGDILSEAFF; D: TRBD1; J: TRBJ1-1; size: .; V: TRBV2
DNA: TGTGCCAGCTCGCTTCGATCCGGGGCTGTCGACACTGAAGCTTTCTTT; CDR3: CASSLRSGAVDTEAFF; D: .; J: TRBJ1-1; size: .; V: TRBV18
DNA: TGTGCCAGCAGCCCGACAGGGACCCATGAGCAGTTCTTC; CDR3: CASSPTGTHEQFF; D: TRBD1; J: TRBJ2-1; size: .; V: TRBV28
DNA: TGTGCCATCAGCCCAGGGCCACAAGGGATTACTGAAGCTTTCTTT; CDR3: CAISPGPQGITEAFF; D: .; J: TRBJ1-1; size: .; V: TRBV10-3
DNA: TGCAGCGTCGCCCGCCGGGCTAGCGGGAGGTTCAACCAAGAGACCCAGTACTTC; CDR3: CSVARRASGRFNQETQYF; D: TRBD2; J: TRBJ2-5; size: .; V: TRBV29-1
DNA: TGTGCCAGCAGCTTGGTTGCGGTGAACACTGAAGCTTTCTTT; CDR3: CASSLVAVNTEAFF; D: .; J: TRBJ1-1; size: .; V: TRBV5-6
DNA: TGTGCCAGCAGCTACGGGGCCGGGGAGCTGTTTTTT; CDR3: CASSYGAGELFF; D: .; J: TRBJ2-2; size: .; V: TRBV11-2
DNA: TGTGCCAGCAGCCCAGGAGGGGGAAAAGTTTACACCTTC; CDR3: CASSPGGGKVYTF; D: .; J: TRBJ1-2; size: .; V: TRBV9
DNA: TGTGCCACCTTGACCCTCGGACAGGGGGCAGTTCAGCCCCAGCATTTT; CDR3: CATLTLGQGAVQPQHF; D: TRBD1; J: TRBJ1-5; size: .; V: TRBV5-3
DNA: TGTGCCAGTAGTATTGATCCACAGGGGGCGCGGGGCTACACCTTC; CDR3: CASSIDPQGARGYTF; D: TRBD1; J: TRBJ1-2; size: .; V: TRBV19
DNA: TGTGCCACCAGTGATTTGGATGGCTCTGGGGCCAACGTCCTGACTTTC; CDR3: CATSDLDGSGANVLTF; D: .; J: TRBJ2-6; size: once; V: TRBV24-1
DNA: TGTGCCAGCAGCCAATTCGGGTCAGTTAATCAGCCCCAGCATTTT; CDR3: CASSQFGSVNQPQHF; D: .; J: TRBJ1-5; size: .; V: TRBV3-1/TRBV3-2
DNA: TGCGCCAGCAGCCAATCTCCGAGAAATGAGGGAAAACTGTTTTTT; CDR3: CASSQSPRNEGKLFF; D: .; J: TRBJ1-4; size: .; V: TRBV4-3
DNA: TGCGCCAGCAGCTTGACGCAGTCTTCCTCCTACGAGCAGTACTTC; CDR3: CASSLTQSSSYEQYF; D: .; J: TRBJ2-7; size: .; V: TRBV5-1
DNA: TGCAGCGGATCGTGGGGGTCCTATGGCTACACCTTC; CDR3: CSGSWGSYGYTF; D: .; J: TRBJ1-2; size: .; V: TRBV29-1
DNA: TGTGCCAGCAGCCCCCCCGGGACTAGCGCCAACAATGAGCAGTTCTTC; CDR3: CASSPPGTSANNEQFF; D: TRBD2; J: TRBJ2-1; size: few; V: TRBV28
DNA: TGTGCCAGCAGTTTCACAGGGTGGAGTGGCTACACCTTC; CDR3: CASSFTGWSGYTF; D: .; J: TRBJ1-2; size: .; V: TRBV28
DNA: TGTGCCAGCAGCTTAGAGGGGAACACTGAAGCTTTCTTT; CDR3: CASSLEGNTEAFF; D: .; J: TRBJ1-1; size: many; V: TRBV7-3
DNA: TGTGCCAGCAGTCGATCCGCGGGAGGAGGGTACGAGCAGTACTTC; CDR3: CASSRSAGGGYEQYF; D: TRBD2; J: TRBJ2-7; size: .; V: TRBV7-3
DNA: TGTGCCAGCAGCTTGGGTTCCGAGGGGGGGAACATTCAGTACTTC; CDR3: CASSLGSEGGNIQYF; D: .; J: TRBJ2-4; size: .; V: TRBV5-4
DNA: TGTGCCAGCAGCGTAGTACCCAATCAGCCCCAGCATTTT; CDR3: CASSVVPNQPQHF; D: .; J: TRBJ1-5; size: .; V: TRBV9
DNA: TGTGCCAGCAGCTTATTAGGGGGGGATGCCAACTATGGCTACACCTTC; CDR3: CASSLLGGDANYGYTF; D: .; J: TRBJ1-2; size: once; V: TRBV7-3
DNA: TGCAGTGCTGGCCGAGTGGGTGAGCAGTTCTTC; CDR3: CSAGRVGEQFF; D: .; J: TRBJ2-1; size: .; V: TRBV20-1
DNA: TGTGCCAGCAGTCCGATTAGTCAGCCCCAGCATTTT; CDR3: CASSPISQPQHF; D: .; J: TRBJ1-5; size: .; V: TRBV25-1
DNA: TGTGCCAGCAGCTCTGCTTACGAGCAGTACTTC; CDR3: CASSSAYEQYF; D: .; J: TRBJ2-7; size: .; V: TRBV6-6
DNA: TGTGCCAGCAGTGAACGGATCGATCAGCCCCAGCATTTT; CDR3: CASSERIDQPQHF; D: .; J: TRBJ1-5; size: .; V: TRBV6-1